This passage covers 8 T cell receptor beta chains from one sample sequenced in a study. From the 5' RACE reads, TCRdb called clonotypes with MiXCR, one entry per CDR3 protein. The sample lists around 30,000 distinct CDR3 sequences, approximately 24% occurring once. Sequencing was performed on naive CD4+ T cells sorted from a lymph node. As for subset: naive CD4+ T cells, CD4+CD45RA+CD25-. These receptors were collected from a female donor with breast cancer.

Many counts were recorded for this clonotype. The J gene is TRBJ2-2, the V gene TRBV4-3; D is unresolved. Germline V lookup: CDR1 LGHNA, CDR2 YSLEER. The CDR3 contains 16 residues. V was clipped by 1 base and J by 5 bases, with 14 bases between them. The CDR3 DNA is TGCGCCAGCAGCCAAGCATGGGGTTCTTGGACCGGGGAGCTGTTTTTT. Its protein is CASSQAWGSWTGELFF.

The chain combines TRBV4-1 with TRBJ2-1; D is unresolved. Between the trimmed V and J ends, which lost 1 base and 0 bases, there was a span of 10 bases. Per the germline V gene, CDR1 is MGHRA and CDR2 is YSYEKL. The CDR3 sequence is 16 residues long. This chain's CDR3 is CASSQVDIISYNEQFF. The CDR3 DNA reads as TGCGCCAGCAGCCAAGTTGACATTATCTCCTACAATGAGCAGTTCTTC.

This clonotype was observed many times. This chain uses TRBV2 with TRBJ1-6; unclear D gene. This CDR3 spans 16 amino acids. Germline values: CDR1 SNHLY, CDR2 FYNNEI. V was shortened by 10 bases and J by 0 bases, with 16 bases between the two germline ends. The CDR3 DNA reads TGTGCCACCAGGACGGGAGTGAGCTCCTATAATTCACCCCTCCACTTT. Protein product: CATRTGVSSYNSPLHF.

Comment on this clonotype: Just one base apart from a much larger clone, this may be a read error. The genes are TRBV20-1 and TRBJ1-6, with a tentative D call TRBD1 (5 bases). The CDR3 contains 15 residues. Germline lookup yields CDR1 DFQATT and CDR2 SNEGSKA (reference sequence). CDR3 in DNA: TGCAGTACTAGAAGACCGGGACGGTATAATTCACCCCTCCACTTT. It encodes CSTRRPGRYNSPLHF.

The rearrangement links TRBV5-4 to TRBJ2-5; D may match TRBD1 or TRBD2 (5 bases each). CDR3 length: 14 amino acids. The germline V and J ends were trimmed by 4 bases and 3 bases, with 13 bases remaining between them. Germline V gene lookup returns CDR1 SGHNT and CDR2 YYREEE (reference sequence). The CDR3 sequence: CASSSYGTEETQYF. The CDR3 nucleotides read TGTGCCAGCAGCAGCTACGGGACGGAAGAGACCCAGTACTTC.

This clonotype is judged medium-sized. The chain recombines TRBV11-1 with TRBJ2-7; D is ambiguous. Germline V lookup: CDR1 SGHAT, CDR2 FQDESV (reference sequence). The CDR3 spans 13 residues. V lost 0 bases, J lost 2 bases, and 5 bases lay in between. Here the CDR3 DNA reads TGTGCCAGCAGCTTAGCTACAACCTACGAGCAGTACTTC. Encoded protein: CASSLATTYEQYF. Complete variable domain (other parts from reference TRBV11-1 and TRBJ2-7): EAEVAQSPRYKITEKSQAVAFWCDPISGHATLYWYRQILGQGPELLVQFQDESVVDDSQLPKDRFSAERLKGVDSTLKIQPAELGDSAMYLCASSLATTYEQYFGPGTRLTVT.

The genes are TRBV12-3 or TRBV12-4 and TRBJ1-5; D not certain. Trimming left V 6 bases short and J 7 bases short, with 16 bases between. The CDR3 length is 14 residues. CDR3: CASRAGQARQPQHF. In DNA form, the CDR3 reads TGTGCCAGCAGGGCCGGGCAGGCAAGGCAGCCCCAGCATTTT.

This clonotype counts as medium-sized. The J gene is TRBJ1-1, the V gene TRBV20-1, with D possibly matching TRBD1 (5 bases). Per the germline V gene, CDR1 is DFQATT and CDR2 is SNEGSKA (reference sequence). The CDR3 has 11 amino acids. The germline V and J ends were trimmed by 6 bases and 3 bases, with 8 bases remaining between them. The CDR3 DNA sequence: TGCAGTGCCGGGGACTACACTGAAGCTTTCTTT. Translating gives CSAGDYTEAFF.